This TCR beta chain was found in a study of blood T cell repertoires in COVID-19. In the study overall: Donors in the United States, Italy and Spain gave samples during acute or convalescent COVID-19. Sources were T cells, B-cell-depleted T cells, or PBMCs; the material itself was cDNA or gDNA.

Original data processing: Cell counts per sample came from amplifying reference gene primers. TCRdb keeps only in-frame clones here, not all; method: immunoSEQ multiplex PCR. That table supplies the V and J calls and clone size; D and trimming were determined from the DNA. This table holds about 130,000 clones, about four fifths found once. This clone showed up just once. Per germline, CDR1 KGHSH and CDR2 LQKENI. Trimming cost V 4 bases and J 2 bases, with 18 bases left between them. The CDR3 spans 16 residues. Specimen: peripheral blood. The V gene is TRBV18, the J gene TRBJ2-7; possibly TRBD1 for D (5 bases). The sequence was collected from a woman at least 80 years old with acute or convalescent COVID-19. CDR3 protein: CASSLGDFRRTYEQYF. CDR3 DNA sequence: TGTGCCAGCTCACTAGGGGATTTCCGGCGGACCTACGAGCAGTACTTC.